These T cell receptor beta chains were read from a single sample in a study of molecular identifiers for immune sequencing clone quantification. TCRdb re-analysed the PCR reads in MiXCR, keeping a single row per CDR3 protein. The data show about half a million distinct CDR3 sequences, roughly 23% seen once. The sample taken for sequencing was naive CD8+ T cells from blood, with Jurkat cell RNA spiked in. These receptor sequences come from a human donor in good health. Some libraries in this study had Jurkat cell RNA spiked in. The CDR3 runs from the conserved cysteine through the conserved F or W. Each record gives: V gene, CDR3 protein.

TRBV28 CASRFRYRESFITEAFF
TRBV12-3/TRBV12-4 CASRDGTADNEQFF
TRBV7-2 CASSLGRTRYSNQPQHF
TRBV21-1 CASSRLLSGNTIYF
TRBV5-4 CASSTGQELGGELFF
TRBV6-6 CASSYPQLAGVTSTDTQYF
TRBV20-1 CSAPNPPLRGRRYEQYF
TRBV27 CASSLWWNTEAFF
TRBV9 CASSVRGGNTGELFF
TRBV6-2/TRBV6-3 CASSDKQIQETQYF
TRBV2 CASSEPPSPEQYF
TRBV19 CASSETGVTGELFF
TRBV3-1 CASSPSGGAGDTQSF
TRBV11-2 CASRWASGDLYEQYF
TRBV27 CASSLRAGGYEQYF
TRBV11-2 CASSLVVRPKGYEQYF
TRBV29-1 CSVEGRGPDYGYTF
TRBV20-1 CSAREVLRMASDSYEQYF
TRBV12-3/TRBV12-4 CASSTNSQREKLFF
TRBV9 CASSPTGSSTDTQYF
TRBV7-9 CASSLAEAGKEKLFF
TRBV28 CASSLSFQGMNTEAFF
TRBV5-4 CASSLTGTGNEKLFF
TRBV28 CASSLSPINNSPLHF
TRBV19 CASSWYSSNTGELFF
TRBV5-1 CASSADSRSPGTDTQYF
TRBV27 CASSRGSLDEKLFF
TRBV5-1 CASSQGSAFQTGGYQETQYF
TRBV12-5 CVSGLGVTEAFF
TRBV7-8 CASSLNVRLTNEKLFF
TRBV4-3 CASRQFGPLSSSTDTQYF
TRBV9 CASSSSGAYNEQFF
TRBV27 CASSPTGGRQPQHF
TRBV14 CASSQWLGSYNEQFF
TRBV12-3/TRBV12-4 CASSFLAGGPEQYF
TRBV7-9 CASSHGTGEVGEAFF
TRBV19 CASSILDRDTGELFF
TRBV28 CASSFVAGDTDTQYF
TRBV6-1 CASRDRTGGYEQYF
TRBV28 CASSPWASGNRDIQYF
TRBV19 CASSVIPTSPDYTF
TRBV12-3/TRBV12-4 CASSLVVGGTDTQYF
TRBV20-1 CSARVSRDRGTYEQYF
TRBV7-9 CASSLVVQAPNGYTF
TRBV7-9 CASSPPLVSTLGELFF
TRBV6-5 CASSLDIAYEQYF
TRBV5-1 CASSLTQEGYEQYF
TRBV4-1 CASSQTSEKETQYF
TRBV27 CASRGPAYEQYF
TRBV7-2 CASSSTGTGFNEQFF
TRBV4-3 CASSPETSTDTQYF
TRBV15 CATSGGLTGSSYNEQFF
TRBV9 CASSVGQGGPYEQYF